This TCR beta chain originates from a study of T-cell memory formation after mild COVID-19. Study-wide points: Shrinking CD4+ clones were chiefly CM and EM; CD8+ ones were chiefly EMRA. Certain responding clones were present in pre-infection memory, suggesting participation of cross-reactive memory. Later expanders leaned CD4+, whereas day 15 to 85 contracting clones were balanced CD4/CD8.

This clonotype was detected ten times or more. Its matching antigen is unknown. TCRdb used MiXCR to reprocess the 5' RACE reads, holding one entry per CDR3 protein. Here the sample spans 130,000 to 150,000 distinct CDR3 sequences, 6% to 7% being singletons. The CDR3 length is 17 residues. The trim removed 3 bases at V and 7 bases at J, leaving 14 bases unmatched. This rearrangement joins TRBV12-3 or TRBV12-4 to TRBJ2-1; 8 positions match TRBD2. The material sequenced was PBMCs or a T cell subset sorted from them (not recorded which). The source of this sequence is an adult woman who had mild COVID-19 (a few samples of this study predate the infection). Cell type and time point are not known. The CDR3: CASSFSLLTSGYNEQFF. The CDR3 DNA sequence: TGTGCCAGCAGTTTTAGTCTCCTCACTAGCGGCTATAATGAGCAGTTCTTC.